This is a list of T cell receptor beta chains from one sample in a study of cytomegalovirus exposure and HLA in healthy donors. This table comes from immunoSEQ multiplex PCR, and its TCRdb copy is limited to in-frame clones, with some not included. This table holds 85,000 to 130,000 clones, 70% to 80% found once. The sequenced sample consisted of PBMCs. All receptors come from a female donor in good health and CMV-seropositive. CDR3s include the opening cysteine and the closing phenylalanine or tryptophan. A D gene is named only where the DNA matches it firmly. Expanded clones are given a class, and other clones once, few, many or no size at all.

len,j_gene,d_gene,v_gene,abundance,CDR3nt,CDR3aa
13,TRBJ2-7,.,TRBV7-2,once,TGTGCCAGCAGCGCGGACTACCGGCACGAGCAGTACTTC,CASSADYRHEQYF
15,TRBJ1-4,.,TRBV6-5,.,TGTGCCAGCAGTTACCGGGGGTGGTCGGGGGAAAAACTGTTTTTT,CASSYRGWSGEKLFF
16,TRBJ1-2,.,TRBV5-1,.,TGCGCCAGCAGCTGGGGGGAGCTGTCTGGCAACTATGGCTACACCTTC,CASSWGELSGNYGYTF
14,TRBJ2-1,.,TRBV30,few,TGTGCCTGGAGTCCCCTCCTAGCATACAATGAGCAGTTCTTC,CAWSPLLAYNEQFF
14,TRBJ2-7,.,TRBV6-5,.,TGTGCCAGCACCCAAGGGCCTAGCGTGCGGGAGCAGTACTTC,CASTQGPSVREQYF
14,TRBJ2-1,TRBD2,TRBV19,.,TGTGCCAGTAGGACTAGCGGGGGGGCCAATGAGCAGTTCTTC,CASRTSGGANEQFF
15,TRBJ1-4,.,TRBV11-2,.,TGTGCCGGCAGTATTAAGGGACTCCATAATGAAAAACTGTTTTTT,CAGSIKGLHNEKLFF
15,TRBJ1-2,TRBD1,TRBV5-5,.,TGTGCCAGCAGCTTGGGGGACAGGGTTGTTTTTGGCTACACCTTC,CASSLGDRVVFGYTF
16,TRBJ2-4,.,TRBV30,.,TGTGCCTGGAGTGTACCGAGGCCACTAGCCAAAAACAGTCAGTACTTC,CAWSVPRPLAKNSQYF
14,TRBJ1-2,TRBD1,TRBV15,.,TGTGCCACCAGCAGGGACAGGGCAGCCTATGGCTACACCTTC,CATSRDRAAYGYTF
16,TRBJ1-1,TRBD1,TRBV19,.,TGTGCCAGTAGTCGGCAAGGACAGGGATTGAACACTGAAGCTTTCTTT,CASSRQGQGLNTEAFF
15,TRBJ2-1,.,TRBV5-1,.,TGCGCCAGCAGCTTGGGGGCGGGGAGATCGAATGAGCAGTTCTTC,CASSLGAGRSNEQFF
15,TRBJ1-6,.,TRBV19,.,TGTGCCAGTAGGGACCAAGGAGGGTCGGATTCACCCCTCCACTTT,CASRDQGGSDSPLHF
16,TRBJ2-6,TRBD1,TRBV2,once,TGTGCCAGCCCTGGGACAGCAATTTCTGGGGCCAACGTCCTGACTTTC,CASPGTAISGANVLTF
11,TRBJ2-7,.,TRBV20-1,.,TGCAGTGCTAGAGACAGCTACGAGCAGTACTTC,CSARDSYEQYF
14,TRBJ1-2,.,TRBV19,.,TGTGCCAGTAATCCACAGGGTTCTAACTATGGCTACACCTTC,CASNPQGSNYGYTF
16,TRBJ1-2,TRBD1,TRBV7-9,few,TGTGCCAGCAGCCCCACAGGGGGCAGCGCTAACTATGGCTACACCTTC,CASSPTGGSANYGYTF
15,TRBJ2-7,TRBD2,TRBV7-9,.,TGTGCCAGCAGCCCCTACGGGGGGGGGCCCTACGAGCAGTACTTC,CASSPYGGGPYEQYF
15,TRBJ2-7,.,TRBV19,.,TGTGCCAGTAGTATGTCGGGGGGCTGGTTGGACGAGCAGTACTTC,CASSMSGGWLDEQYF
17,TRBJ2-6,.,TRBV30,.,TGTGCCTGGAGTGATGGACAGAGAGTCTCTGGGGCCAACGGCCTGACTTTC,CAWSDGQRVSGANGLTF
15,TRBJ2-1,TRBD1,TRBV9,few,TGTGCCAGCAGCGTAGGCCGGACAGGGGGCTCTGAGCAGTTCTTC,CASSVGRTGGSEQFF
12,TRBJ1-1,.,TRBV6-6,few,TGTGCCAGCAGCTACGGACAGAGTGAAGCTTTCTTT,CASSYGQSEAFF
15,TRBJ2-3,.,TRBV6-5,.,TGTGCCTCCCTTAGCGGAATCAGAGTCACAGATACGCAGTATTTT,CASLSGIRVTDTQYF
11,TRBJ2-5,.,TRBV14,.,TGTGCCAGCAGCCAACTAGAGACCCAGTACTTC,CASSQLETQYF
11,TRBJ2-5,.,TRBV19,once,TGTGCCAGTTCCTATGGAGAGACCCAGTACTTC,CASSYGETQYF
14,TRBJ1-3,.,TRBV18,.,TGTGCCAGCTCGGAAGGGAGCTCTGGAAACACCATATATTTT,CASSEGSSGNTIYF
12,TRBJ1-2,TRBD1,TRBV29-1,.,TGCAGCGTCACCGGGACAGGGGAAGGCTACACCTTC,CSVTGTGEGYTF
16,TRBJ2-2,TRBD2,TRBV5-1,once,TGCGCCAGCAGACGCGGCGGGGGGGCCACCACCGGGGAGCTGTTTTTT,CASRRGGGATTGELFF
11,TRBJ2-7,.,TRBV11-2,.,TGTGCCAGCAGCTCTTTCGGTGTGCAGTACTTC,CASSSFGVQYF
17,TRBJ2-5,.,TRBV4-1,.,TGCGCCAGCAGCTCAGGCAAGGAATGGACGGGGGTGGAGACCCAGTACTTC,CASSSGKEWTGVETQYF
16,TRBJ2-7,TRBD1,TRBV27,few,TGTGCCAGCAGTCCCAGGGACAGCCGAAGCTCCTACGAGCAGTACTTC,CASSPRDSRSSYEQYF
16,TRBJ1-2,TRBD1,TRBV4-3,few,TGCGCCAGCAGCCGAACTTCGGACAGGGGAAACTATGGCTACACCTTC,CASSRTSDRGNYGYTF
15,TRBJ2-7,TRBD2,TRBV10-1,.,TGCGCCAGCGGACCGACTAGCGGGGTTTCCTACGAGCAGTACTTC,CASGPTSGVSYEQYF
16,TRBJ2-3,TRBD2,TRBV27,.,TGTGCCAGCAGTTCCGGGACTAGCGTGAGCACAGATACGCAGTATTTT,CASSSGTSVSTDTQYF
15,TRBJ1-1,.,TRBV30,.,TGTGCCTGGAGGGGGACGGGACTCCTGAACACTGAAGCTTTCTTT,CAWRGTGLLNTEAFF
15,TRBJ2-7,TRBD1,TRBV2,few,TGTGCCAGAAGGGAATTAGGGGGCAGGTCTGGCGAGCAGTACTTC,CARRELGGRSGEQYF
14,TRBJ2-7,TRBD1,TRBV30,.,TGTGCCTGGAGGGAACAGGGGGCCTTCTACGAGCAGTACTTC,CAWREQGAFYEQYF
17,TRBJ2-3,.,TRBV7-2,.,TGTGCCAGCAGCTTATTCGCGGGGGCATCTCTTACAGATACGCAGTATTTT,CASSLFAGASLTDTQYF
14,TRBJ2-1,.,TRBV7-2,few,TGTGCCAGCAGCCCAGGGGGGAGTTACAATGAGCAGTTCTTC,CASSPGGSYNEQFF
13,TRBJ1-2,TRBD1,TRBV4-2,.,TGTGCCAGCAGCCTGAAGGGGGCGGGGGGCTACACCTTC,CASSLKGAGGYTF
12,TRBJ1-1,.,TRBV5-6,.,TGTGCCAGCAGCTTACAATGGACTGAAGCTTTCTTT,CASSLQWTEAFF
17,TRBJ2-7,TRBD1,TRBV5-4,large,TGTGCCAGCAGCCCGGGGACAGGGGGCGGTTCGCCCTACGAGCAGTACTTC,CASSPGTGGGSPYEQYF